Listed below are T cell receptor beta chains from one sample, sequenced in a study of blood T cell repertoires in COVID-19. Assay: immunoSEQ multiplex PCR; the TCRdb copy retains only in-frame clones and omits some. This table has roughly 200,000 clones, 88% appearing once. The specimen sequenced was peripheral blood. These receptors originate from a man between 65 and 85 years old with acute or convalescent COVID-19. CDR3s include the opening cysteine and the closing phenylalanine or tryptophan. The order of the fields is clone size, D gene, V gene, J gene, CDR3 protein, CDR3 DNA. A D gene is named only where the DNA matches it firmly. Size is stated for part of the rows, as once, few or many counts, or as a class when the clone is expanded.

NA,NA,TRBV7-8,TRBJ1-6,CASSLVRQDSPLHF,TGTGCCAGCAGCTTGGTGCGGCAAGATTCACCCCTCCACTTT
NA,TRBD1,TRBV10-3,TRBJ2-1,CATLGQRSYNEQFF,TGTGCCACCCTGGGACAGCGCAGCTACAATGAGCAGTTCTTC
NA,TRBD1,TRBV29-1,TRBJ1-3,CSGGTGSSGNTIYF,TGCAGCGGGGGGACAGGTTCCTCTGGAAACACCATATATTTT
once,TRBD2,TRBV2,TRBJ2-3,CASRGRGVGTDTQYF,TGTGCCAGCAGGGGCCGGGGGGTAGGGACAGATACGCAGTATTTT
NA,TRBD2,TRBV7-9,TRBJ2-7,CASSLERAAGVGYEQYF,TGTGCCAGCAGCTTAGAAAGGGCGGCGGGAGTGGGCTACGAGCAGTACTTC
NA,TRBD1,TRBV7-9,TRBJ1-3,CASSLGVGTGSGNTIYF,TGTGCCAGCAGCTTAGGAGTGGGGACAGGGTCCGGAAACACCATATATTTT
NA,NA,TRBV2,TRBJ1-2,CASSEPGYGYTF,TGTGCCAGCAGTGAACCGGGCTATGGCTACACCTTC
NA,TRBD1,TRBV18,TRBJ2-1,CASSPGTAIEQFF,TGTGCCAGCTCACCGGGGACAGCCATTGAGCAGTTCTTC
NA,TRBD2,TRBV3-1/TRBV3-2,TRBJ2-1,CASSLTLLAGVPDEQFF,TGTGCCAGCAGCCTAACTCTTCTAGCGGGAGTCCCAGATGAGCAGTTCTTC
NA,NA,TRBV11-2,TRBJ2-7,CASSLDGGTGSNEQYF,TGTGCCAGCAGCTTAGATGGAGGAACAGGGAGCAACGAGCAGTACTTC
NA,TRBD2,TRBV29-1,TRBJ2-2,CSVTSGSDGELFF,TGCAGCGTAACTAGCGGGAGTGACGGGGAGCTGTTTTTT
NA,NA,TRBV5-6,TRBJ2-3,CASSRGRYTDTQYF,TGTGCCAGCAGTCGAGGGCGATACACAGATACGCAGTATTTT
few,NA,TRBV18,TRBJ2-2,CASSPRAVITGELFF,TGTGCCAGCTCACCGAGGGCAGTAATCACCGGGGAGCTGTTTTTT
NA,NA,TRBV5-1,TRBJ2-3,CASSASMGGTDTQYF,TGCGCCAGCAGCGCCTCAATGGGGGGTACAGATACGCAGTATTTT
NA,NA,TRBV6-5,TRBJ2-7,CASSYDSKYEQYF,TGTGCCAGCAGTTACGACAGTAAATACGAGCAGTACTTC
NA,NA,TRBV7-3,TRBJ2-7,CASSSKAGNEQYF,TGTGCCAGCAGCTCAAAGGCAGGGAACGAGCAGTACTTC
few,NA,TRBV18,TRBJ1-1,CASSPPVGINTEAFF,TGTGCCAGCTCACCACCGGTGGGCATTAACACTGAAGCTTTCTTT
few,NA,TRBV7-9,TRBJ2-3,CASSSLVPDTQYF,TGTGCCAGCAGCTCTCTAGTCCCAGATACGCAGTATTTT
once,NA,TRBV6-5,TRBJ2-7,CASSSLTRAFYEQYF,TGTGCCAGCAGTTCACTTACGAGAGCATTCTACGAGCAGTACTTC
NA,NA,TRBV9,TRBJ2-1,CASSVPGETYNEQFF,TGTGCCAGCAGCGTCCCGGGAGAGACCTACAATGAGCAGTTCTTC
NA,TRBD1,TRBV5-1,TRBJ2-2,CASSLGQGITGELFF,TGCGCCAGCAGCCTGGGACAGGGGATAACCGGGGAGCTGTTTTTT
NA,TRBD1,TRBV11-2,TRBJ2-7,CASSLEDRFPYEQYF,TGTGCCAGCAGCCTTGAGGACAGGTTTCCCTACGAGCAGTACTTC
NA,TRBD1,TRBV3-1/TRBV3-2,TRBJ2-1,CASSQRQGSSYNEQFF,TGTGCCAGCAGCCAAAGACAGGGCAGCTCCTACAATGAGCAGTTCTTC
once,NA,TRBV20-1,TRBJ2-7,CSARAAYEQYF,TGCAGTGCTAGAGCTGCCTACGAGCAGTACTTC
NA,TRBD1,TRBV27,TRBJ2-6,CASRKGQEAGANVLTF,TGTGCCAGCAGAAAAGGACAGGAGGCTGGGGCCAACGTCCTGACTTTC
NA,NA,TRBV7-3,TRBJ2-7,CASSLAGGEQYF,TGTGCCAGCAGCTTAGCAGGAGGCGAGCAGTACTTC
NA,TRBD1,TRBV29-1,TRBJ2-7,CSVVFSGTGTSQQYF,TGCAGCGTTGTGTTTTCCGGGACAGGCACGTCTCAGCAGTACTTC
NA,NA,TRBV6-2/TRBV6-3,TRBJ2-7,CASSTTGTSNYEQYF,TGTGCCAGCAGTACAACCGGGACTTCTAACTACGAGCAGTACTTC
NA,NA,TRBV6-2/TRBV6-3,TRBJ1-2,CASSSPPTGSNYGYTF,TGTGCCAGCAGTTCGCCCCCGACAGGCTCAAACTATGGCTACACCTTC
NA,TRBD2,TRBV6-2/TRBV6-3,TRBJ2-7,CASSYLAGVYEQYF,TGTGCCAGCAGTTATCTAGCGGGAGTTTACGAGCAGTACTTC
NA,TRBD2,TRBV7-9,TRBJ2-2,CASRTSGSIPGELFF,TGTGCCAGCAGAACTAGCGGGAGTATTCCCGGGGAGCTGTTTTTT
NA,TRBD1,TRBV10-3,TRBJ2-2,CAISRDRNTGELFF,TGTGCCATCAGCCGGGACAGGAACACCGGGGAGCTGTTTTTT
NA,NA,TRBV27,TRBJ1-5,CASSLSPRGNQPQHF,TGTGCCAGCAGTTTATCTCCCAGGGGAAATCAGCCCCAGCATTTT
NA,NA,TRBV28,TRBJ1-5,CASSPSLTGRRNQPQHF,TGTGCCAGCAGCCCGTCTTTAACAGGGCGACGCAATCAGCCCCAGCATTTT
few,TRBD1,TRBV29-1,TRBJ2-7,CSVSAGTELREQYF,TGCAGCGTATCAGCCGGGACAGAGCTTCGCGAGCAGTACTTC
NA,NA,TRBV3-1/TRBV3-2,TRBJ2-1,CASRPSLARNEQFF,TGTGCCAGCAGACCTAGTCTAGCGAGAAATGAGCAGTTCTTC
NA,TRBD1,TRBV18,TRBJ2-7,CASSRDRAQDEQYF,TGTGCCAGCTCTCGCGACAGGGCCCAGGACGAGCAGTACTTC
NA,NA,TRBV19,TRBJ2-4,CASSQLENIQYF,TGTGCCAGTAGCCAACTTGAAAACATTCAGTACTTC
NA,NA,TRBV18,TRBJ2-6,CASSSDRANVLTF,TGTGCCAGCTCATCGGACAGGGCCAACGTCCTGACTTTC
NA,NA,TRBV11-2,TRBJ1-5,CASSLDPGVNQPQHF,TGTGCCAGCAGCTTAGATCCCGGGGTCAATCAGCCCCAGCATTTT
NA,NA,TRBV19,TRBJ1-1,CASKQGRAGFNTEAFF,TGTGCCAGTAAGCAAGGGAGGGCAGGGTTTAACACTGAAGCTTTCTTT
NA,NA,TRBV28,TRBJ1-5,CASTTEAGGQPQHF,TGTGCCAGCACTACGGAGGCCGGAGGACAGCCCCAGCATTTT
once,NA,TRBV6-6,TRBJ1-2,CASSYSSAAGGYTF,TGTGCCAGCAGTTACTCGTCGGCAGCAGGCGGCTACACCTTC